The 27 T cell receptor beta chains reported below all come from one sample, sequenced in a study of CD8+CD57+ T cells in acquired aplastic anemia. Genomic DNA templated the TCR beta VDJ and CDR3 profiling. TCRdb independently ran MiXCR on the reads; one entry per CDR3 protein. In the table there are approximately 190,000 distinct CDR3 sequences, around 47% of which are singletons. An expansion of CD8+CD57+ cells by flow cytometry had been shown in patients chosen for sequencing. Source material: sorted CD4+, CD8+, or CD8+CD57+ T cells (not recorded which) from PBMCs. The receptors were sampled from a human donor with aplastic anemia.

This clonotype appeared once. The chain uses TRBV7-6 and TRBJ2-7; TRBD2 is a possible D gene (5 bases). CDR3 length: 14 residues. V lost 1 base and J 2 bases, leaving 9 bases between the germline ends. Germline-derived CDR1 and CDR2 are SGHVS and FNYEAQ. DNA for the CDR3: TGTGCCAGCAGCTTAGAGGTGGAGGCCTACGAGCAGTACTTC. Its translation: CASSLEVEAYEQYF.

The rearrangement uses TRBV7-3 and TRBJ2-7; no reliable D call. The CDR3 consists of 13 residues. V gave up 2 bases and J gave up 2 bases, with 7 bases separating them. Germline-derived CDR1 and CDR2 are SGHTA and FQGTGA. CDR3 in amino acids: CASSLAPPYEQYF. For the CDR3, the DNA is TGTGCCAGCAGCTTAGCCCCCCCCTACGAGCAGTACTTC. The full variable domain, its missing parts supplied by reference TRBV7-3 and TRBJ2-7, is GAGVSQTPSNKVTEKGKYVELRCDPISGHTALYWYRQSLGQGPEFLIYFQGTGAADDSGLPNDRFFAVRPEGSVSTLKIQRTERGDSAVYLCASSLAPPYEQYFGPGTRLTVT.

This clonotype was seen at least ten times. One junction end disagrees with the germline gene, perhaps due to a read error. The gene calls are TRBV19 and TRBJ2-3; 9 bases are shared with TRBD2. The CDR3 extends over 16 amino acids. CDR1 LNHDA and CDR2 SQIVND come from the germline V gene (reference sequence). CDR3 protein: CASRNRAGGSTDTQYF. CDR3 DNA sequence: TGTGCCAGTAGGAATCGAGCGGGAGGTAGCACAGATACACAGTATTTT.

This rearrangement joins TRBV19 to TRBJ2-3; 12 nucleotides match TRBD1. CDR1 is LNHDA and CDR2 is SQIVND in the germline V gene (reference sequence). This CDR3 comprises 14 residues. J gave up 4 bases and V 6 bases, and 2 bases lay outside the gene matches. As DNA, the CDR3 is TGTGCCAGTAGGGGGACAGGGGGCGCAGATACGCAGTATTTT. It encodes CASRGTGGADTQYF.

The gene calls are TRBV7-2 and TRBJ1-2; possible D gene TRBD1, 6 bases. The CDR3 length is 15 residues. Germline values: CDR1 SGHTA, CDR2 FQGNSA. Trimming pared 4 bases from V and 0 bases from J, leaving 12 bases between. The CDR3 here is CASSSSGTTNYGYTF. The CDR3 coding sequence is TGTGCCAGCAGCTCATCCGGGACAACTAACTATGGCTACACCTTC.

This clonotype was seen at least ten times. The V and J genes are TRBV29-1 and TRBJ1-1; TRBD1 aligns across 9 bases. Germline V gene data show CDR1 as SQVTM and CDR2 as ANQGSEA. The J segment lost 7 bases and the V segment lost 3 bases, leaving 9 bases of the junction unmatched. This CDR3 contains 14 residues. CDR3 nucleotides: TGCAGCGTTGATAGAATGGGGACAGGGCATGAAGCTTTCTTT. It translates to CSVDRMGTGHEAFF.

The rearrangement uses TRBV12-3 or TRBV12-4 and TRBJ1-1; tentative D call: TRBD1 (6 bases). The CDR3 totals 13 residues. Trimming shortened V by 4 bases and J by 8 bases, and 14 bases separated the two germline ends. The CDR3, as DNA: TGTGCCAGCAGTTATAAATTAGGACAGGAAGCTTTCTTT. Protein sequence: CASSYKLGQEAFF.

V and J are TRBV20-1 and TRBJ2-1; 7 nucleotides align to TRBD1. Germline V lookup: CDR1 DFQATT, CDR2 SNEGSKA (reference sequence). Unmatched junction bases numbered 10, after V lost 6 bases and J lost 2 bases. The CDR3 covers 15 residues. CDR3 sequence: CSAEDRAGPYNEQFF. In nucleotides, the CDR3 is TGCAGTGCGGAAGACAGGGCAGGGCCCTACAATGAGCAGTTCTTC.

The rearrangement uses TRBV6-1 and TRBJ1-5; 11 bases are shared with TRBD1. Germline V gene data show CDR1 as MNHNS and CDR2 as SASEGT. The ends lost 5 bases at V and 2 bases at J; junction bases unmatched: 8. The CDR3 loop spans 17 amino acids. In DNA form, the CDR3 reads TGTGCCAGCAGTACTGGCCTGGGACAGGGGGGCAATCAGCCCCAGCATTTT. It is translated as CASSTGLGQGGNQPQHF.

The chain couples TRBV11-1 to TRBJ2-3, with 11 bases identical to TRBD2. V shed 1 base and J 5 bases; nucleotides not matched to a gene: 2. The germline V gene encodes CDR1 SGHAT and CDR2 FQDESV (reference sequence). This CDR3 is built from 15 residues. The DNA for the CDR3 is TGTGCCAGCAGCTTAGGCGGACTAGCGGGAGATACGCAGTATTTT. Translation gives CASSLGGLAGDTQYF.

This rearrangement joins TRBV24-1 to TRBJ1-1, with D possibly TRBD1 on 6 matching bases. The CDR3 has 13 residues. Germline V gene lookup returns CDR1 KGHDR and CDR2 SFDVKD. V dropped 9 bases and J dropped 4 bases, with 14 bases sitting between them. This CDR3 is CATREKGGTEAFF. CDR3 nucleotides: TGTGCCACCCGGGAGAAGGGGGGCACTGAAGCTTTCTTT.

This clonotype was detected a few times. The CDR3 nucleotides read TGTGCCAGCAGCCAAGAGGGAAACACCATATATTTT. Protein sequence: CASSQEGNTIYF. The chain carries TRBV3-1 and TRBJ1-3; D is undetermined. Germline CDR1 is LGHDT and CDR2 is YNNKEL (reference sequence). This CDR3 spans 12 amino acids. V was trimmed by 0 bases and J by 4 bases, leaving 1 base between them.

The rearrangement joins TRBV7-2 to TRBJ2-5, with 14 bases matching TRBD2. CDR1 SGHTA and CDR2 FQGNSA come from the germline V gene. The CDR3 sequence is 16 residues long. V lost 5 bases, J lost 5 bases, and 7 bases stayed unmatched. In DNA form, the CDR3 reads TGTGCCAGCAGCAAGACTAGCGGGAGGGTCACGGAGACCCAGTACTTC. Its translation is CASSKTSGRVTETQYF.

The chain has TRBV4-2 and TRBJ2-5; D may be TRBD2 (6 bases). Trimming took off 1 base at V and 1 base at J, with 10 bases between the two ends. This CDR3 region has 15 residues. Germline V gene data show CDR1 as LGHNA and CDR2 as YNFKEQ. The CDR3 sequence is CASSQGAGPQETQYF. CDR3 bases: TGTGCCAGCAGCCAAGGGGCGGGACCCCAAGAGACCCAGTACTTC.

This clonotype was detected only once. The chain uses TRBV2 and TRBJ1-2, with D unclear. V was pared by 4 bases and J by 8 bases, with 11 bases between. The CDR3 totals 12 residues. The germline CDR1 and CDR2 sequences are SNHLY and FYNNEI. The CDR3 loop is CASSVVGRGYTF. The CDR3 DNA reads as TGTGCCAGCAGTGTTGTGGGCCGGGGCTACACCTTC.

This clonotype was recorded many times. The chain is built from TRBV24-1 and TRBJ2-3; D not certain. From germline, CDR1 is KGHDR and CDR2 SFDVKD. This CDR3 region has 15 residues. The V and J ends lost 9 bases and 1 base respectively, with 16 bases between them. In nucleotides, the CDR3 is TGTGCCACCGGCCCTTTCGGCTCGGGCACAGATACGCAGTATTTT. This sequence encodes CATGPFGSGTDTQYF.

V is TRBV4-1 and J is TRBJ2-5; 11 bases map to TRBD1. With V trimmed by 0 bases and J by 5 bases, 8 bases remained unmatched. The germline V gene has CDR1 MGHRA and CDR2 YSYEKL. This CDR3 comprises 17 residues. The CDR3 sequence is CASSQERGTGGRETQYF. DNA for the CDR3: TGCGCCAGCAGCCAAGAGCGGGGGACAGGGGGAAGGGAGACCCAGTACTTC.

The V and J genes are TRBV29-1 and TRBJ2-7, with a tentative D call TRBD1 (5 bases). Trimming cost V 6 bases and J 6 bases, with 12 bases left between them. There are 11 residues in the CDR3. Germline V gene data show CDR1 as SQVTM and CDR2 as ANQGSEA. This chain's CDR3 is CSVRVVGEQYF. CDR3 bases: TGCAGCGTCAGGGTCGTCGGCGAGCAGTACTTC.

The CDR3 sequence is CSVEDSRGGLYGYTF. CDR3 coding DNA: TGCAGCGTTGAAGATAGTCGAGGGGGCCTCTATGGCTACACCTTC. This chain links TRBV29-1 with TRBJ1-2; 7 bases agree with TRBD1. This CDR3 has 15 amino acids. Germline CDR1 SQVTM, CDR2 ANQGSEA. V lost 0 bases and J lost 4; bases outside the gene matches: 8. The whole variable domain, remainder taken from reference TRBV29-1 and TRBJ1-2, is SAVISQKPSRDICQRGTSLTIQCQVDSQVTMMFWYRQQPGQSLTLIATANQGSEATYESGFVIDKFPISRPNLTFSTLTVSNMSPEDSSIYLCSVEDSRGGLYGYTFGSGTRLTVV.

V and J are TRBV11-1 and TRBJ2-1, with TRBD2 as a possible D gene (6 bases). Trimming left V 1 base short and J 0 bases short, with 19 bases between. The CDR3 length is 19 residues. Germline assignment: CDR1 SGHAT and CDR2 FQDESV (reference sequence). CDR3: CASSLVLGGAPSSYNEQFF. CDR3 sequence (DNA): TGTGCCAGCAGCTTAGTGTTGGGAGGAGCCCCGAGCTCCTACAATGAGCAGTTCTTC. The variable domain in full, with the rest retrieved from reference TRBV11-1 and TRBJ2-1, is EAEVAQSPRYKITEKSQAVAFWCDPISGHATLYWYRQILGQGPELLVQFQDESVVDDSQLPKDRFSAERLKGVDSTLKIQPAELGDSAMYLCASSLVLGGAPSSYNEQFFGPGTRLTVL.

In this sample, this clonotype turned up a few times. The chain joins TRBV10-3 to TRBJ1-6; D not certain. Germline V gene data show CDR1 as ENHRY and CDR2 as SYGVKD. CDR3 length: 13 residues. Trimming shortened V by 2 bases and J by 10 bases, and 9 bases separated the two germline ends. The CDR3 region is CAISEELESPLHF. The CDR3 DNA reads as TGTGCCATCAGTGAGGAACTGGAGTCACCCCTCCACTTT.

This chain joins TRBV11-1 and TRBJ2-1, with D unresolved. Germline CDR1 SGHAT, CDR2 FQDESV (reference sequence). CDR3 length: 15 residues. Trimming removed 4 bases at V and 5 bases at J, with 15 bases between. The CDR3 is CASSSTDSLHNEQFF. In nucleotides, the CDR3 is TGTGCCAGCAGCTCAACAGACTCCCTCCACAATGAGCAGTTCTTC.

This chain links TRBV7-9 with TRBJ2-1; tentatively, D is TRBD1 (5 bases). The V gene's germline CDR1 is SEHNR and CDR2 FQNEAQ (reference sequence). The CDR3 has 13 residues. Trimming shortened V by 5 bases and J by 6 bases, and 11 bases separated the two germline ends. DNA of the CDR3: TGTGCCAGCAGCCCCCTGGGGCGCAATGAGCAGTTCTTC. This codes for CASSPLGRNEQFF. Complete variable domain (other parts from reference TRBV7-9 and TRBJ2-1): DTGVSQNPRHKITKRGQNVTFRCDPISEHNRLYWYRQTLGQGPEFLTYFQNEAQLEKSRLLSDRFSAERPKGSFSTLEIQRTEQGDSAMYLCASSPLGRNEQFFGPGTRLTVL.

The chain couples TRBV15 to TRBJ2-1, with 10 nucleotides matching TRBD2. The CDR3 is made up of 17 amino acids. With V trimmed by 1 base and J by 2 bases, 5 bases remained unmatched. From germline, CDR1 is LNHNV and CDR2 YYDKDF (reference sequence). The CDR3 reads CATSRVAGGLPYNEQFF. The CDR3 DNA follows: TGTGCCACCAGCAGAGTAGCGGGAGGTCTTCCCTACAATGAGCAGTTCTTC.

At least ten counts were recorded for this clonotype. This sequence joins TRBV7-9 and TRBJ2-5, with D maybe TRBD1 (5 bases). CDR1 and CDR2 from the germline V gene are SEHNR and FQNEAQ (reference sequence). The CDR3 sequence is 14 residues long. V was cut by 5 bases and J by 1 base, with 11 bases left in between. CDR3 amino acids: CASSTRVSQETQYF. The CDR3 DNA follows: TGTGCCAGCAGCACCAGGGTGTCCCAAGAGACCCAGTACTTC.

The chain uses TRBV20-1 and TRBJ2-7; TRBD2 agrees at 11 bases. J was trimmed by 2 bases and V by 6 bases; bases with no gene match: 6. The CDR3 totals 14 residues. Germline V gives CDR1 DFQATT, CDR2 SNEGSKA (reference sequence). The CDR3: CSALPSGRPYEQYF. In nucleotides, the CDR3 is TGCAGTGCCCTTCCTAGCGGGAGGCCCTACGAGCAGTACTTC.

In this sample, this clonotype turned up a few times. The chain has TRBV7-2 and TRBJ2-2; D is possibly TRBD2 (6 bases). The CDR3 is 15 amino acids. With 2 bases removed from V and 5 bases from J, the gap between germline ends came to 12 bases. Per the germline V gene, CDR1 is SGHTA and CDR2 is FQGNSA. The CDR3 protein is CASSLSAGRTGELFF. CDR3 DNA sequence: TGTGCCAGCAGCTTATCGGCGGGGCGGACCGGGGAGCTGTTTTTT.